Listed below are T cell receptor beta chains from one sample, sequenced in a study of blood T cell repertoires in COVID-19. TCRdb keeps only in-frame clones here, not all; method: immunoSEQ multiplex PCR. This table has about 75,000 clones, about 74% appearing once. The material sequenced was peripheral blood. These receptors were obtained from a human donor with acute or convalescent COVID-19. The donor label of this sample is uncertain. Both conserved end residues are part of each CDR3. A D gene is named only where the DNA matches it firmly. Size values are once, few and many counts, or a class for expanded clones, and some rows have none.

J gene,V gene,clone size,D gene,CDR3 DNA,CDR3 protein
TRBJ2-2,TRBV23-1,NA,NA,TGCGCCAGCAGTCACGTTCTTCAACAGGGTTCTGGCGGGGAGCTGTTTTTT,CASSHVLQQGSGGELFF
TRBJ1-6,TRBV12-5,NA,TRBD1,TGTGCTAGTGGTCCGAGACAGGGTCTGAGGTCCTATAATTCACCCCTCCACTTT,CASGPRQGLRSYNSPLHF
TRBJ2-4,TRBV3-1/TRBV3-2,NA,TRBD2,TGTGCCAGCAGCCAATCGGGGGGAGGGCGGAACATTCAGTACTTC,CASSQSGGGRNIQYF
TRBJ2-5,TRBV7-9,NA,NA,TGTGCCAGCAGCCCTCAAACGGGAGAGACCCAGTACTTC,CASSPQTGETQYF
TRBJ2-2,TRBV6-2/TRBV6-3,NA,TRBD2,TGTGCCAGCAGTTACTCCGGGAGGGTTACCGGGGAGCTGTTTTTT,CASSYSGRVTGELFF
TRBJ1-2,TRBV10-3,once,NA,TGTGCCATCAGTGAGAGGGCAGGGAACTATGGCTACACCTTC,CAISERAGNYGYTF
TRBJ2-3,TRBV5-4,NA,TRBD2,TGTGCCAGCAGCTTGAGGACTAGGGAAACCACAGATACGCAGTATTTT,CASSLRTRETTDTQYF
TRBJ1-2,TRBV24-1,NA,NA,TGTGCCACCAGTGATACAGGCTTCTATGGCTACACCTTC,CATSDTGFYGYTF
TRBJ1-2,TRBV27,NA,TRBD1,TGTGCCAGCAGTTTTTTGACAGGGGCTGGTGGCTACACCTTC,CASSFLTGAGGYTF
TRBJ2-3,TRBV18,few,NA,TGTGCCAGCTCACCCTTGGAAAGCGCTAGCACAGATACGCAGTATTTT,CASSPLESASTDTQYF